There are a few counts of the clone carrying this T cell receptor beta chain. Germline V gives CDR1 SQVTM, CDR2 ANQGSEA. V was trimmed by 5 bases and J by 2 bases, leaving 18 bases between them. The CDR3 runs 15 residues. The data originate from a study of blood T cell repertoires in COVID-19. Study at large: Whether acute or convalescent, the COVID-19 samples came from the United States, Italy and Spain. Nucleic acid was either cDNA or gDNA, and it came from T cells, B-cell-depleted T cells, or PBMCs.

The assay was immunoSEQ multiplex PCR, and TCRdb's table has in-frame clones only and misses some. In the table there are about 120,000 clones, about 80% of which are singletons. The chain links TRBV29-1 to TRBJ1-1; possible D gene TRBD1, 6 bases. The TCR originated in a woman aged 45 to 65 with acute or convalescent COVID-19. Sample: peripheral blood. In DNA form, the CDR3 reads TGCAGCGTTCCGCGGAGCCTCAGGGGTAACACTGAAGCTTTCTTT. Protein: CSVPRSLRGNTEAFF.